This TCR beta chain originates from a study of neurological immune-mediated disorders (dated by TCRdb to the late 2010s). Concerning the study at large: Among the approximately 34 multiple sclerosis patients, relapsing-remitting MS accounted for around 30 and secondary progressive MS accounted for 3. Using UMI-based sequencing, the study compared peripheral blood TCR-beta repertoires from patients with HTLV-I-associated myelopathy (HAM/TSP), patients with multiple sclerosis, and healthy controls. Of the approximately 66 subjects in the cohort, approximately 15 were HAM/TSP patients, roughly 35 were multiple sclerosis patients, and approximately 20 were healthy controls. Longitudinal samples, technical triplicates and paired sorted CD4+ and CD8+ T-cell subsets, alongside PBMC samples, were included among the roughly 98 TCR-beta libraries. The paper as a whole reports these results and caveats: No identical CDR3 amino acid sequences were found to be shared among expanded clones across subjects, suggesting that TCR-beta repertoires were private in all groups. The MS cluster was not associated with any clinical or MRI features, and the authors stated that larger cohorts are needed. The highest TCR clonal expansion was observed in HAM/TSP patients, whereas the lowest was observed in MS patients, even when compared with healthy controls. In a phylogenetic analysis, the repertoires of 18 out of 34 MS patients fell into a single cluster of related CDR3 sequences, pointing to a possible signature at the repertoire level.

cDNA was synthesized by template-switch 5'RACE using a primer with a 10-nucleotide random unique molecular identifier that tagged each TCR transcript. Over 190 million TCR-beta sequences, covering 15-18 subjects, were produced in each sequencing run. The RNeasy kit was used for extraction of total RNA. Using the KAPA Real-time Library Amplification kit, TCR-beta VDJ regions were amplified with primers for the TCR constant region and the 5'RACE anchor. Sample indexes and Illumina adaptors were added in a first PCR, after which library yield was increased in a second PCR. After Ampure bead purification, the TCR product of roughly 650 bp was size-selected on a 2% E-gel SizeSelection system. Before pooling, libraries had their quality checked on a Bioanalyzer, their concentration measured with Qubit, and their quantity determined with the Kapa Library Quantification kit. An Illumina HiSeq 2500 sequenced the libraries paired-end 2 x 150 bp. To increase sequence diversity, about 23-30% phiX was spiked into each library pool. Regarding the original processing steps: Quality-filtered reads were processed with the UMI-based MiGEC pipeline, which removed over 75% of raw TCR sequences during error correction. VDJ genes were aligned to IMGT germline references, and each clonotype was defined by a unique CDR3 amino acid sequence together with V-J genes. Clonal expansion, Shannon diversity, and CDR3 relatedness (CalcPairwiseDistances, ClusterSamples) were evaluated with VDJtools, and phylogenetic trees were built with CLCbio workbench. Clones with at least 8 unique UMIs were defined as expanded, with this threshold being based on coefficient-of-variation modelling across technical triplicates. TCRdb's own reprocessing of the public reads used fastp at Q25 and MiXCR and kept productive beta chains. When rows share a CDR3 protein, they turn into one entry using the most common DNA and genes. TCRdb, rather than the study authors, made the V and J calls. Recorded for this sample are 50,000 to 60,000 distinct CDR3 sequences; over 3.5% of them occurred a single time. Approximately 2% of the sample comes from the top ten.

For sorted-subset TCR libraries, under 1.2 million sorted CD4+ or CD8+ T cells were used. The multiple sclerosis patients were enrolled in a US clinical protocol that used magnetic resonance imaging to evaluate disease progression. Peripheral blood underwent Ficoll-Hypaque density gradient centrifugation to isolate PBMCs, which were then cryopreserved in liquid nitrogen. Paired sorted CD4+ and CD8+ subsets came from healthy controls, HAM/TSP patients and MS patients. From cysteine to phenylalanine, the CDR3 is 14 amino acids long. Of the read, only the CDR3 DNA is kept; its 42 bases are in frame from base 1. V loses 1 base at its end and J loses 8 bases; junction bases beyond the gene matches: 5. The germline V gene encodes CDR1 SGHAT and CDR2 FQNNGV. This clonotype was recorded at least ten times. The antigen it recognizes is unknown. No much larger clone is present one base from it, and per-base qualities are unavailable.

Input material: CD4+ T cells from blood. This receptor chain uses TRBV11-2 and TRBJ2-1; 7 junctional bases match TRBD2. The clonotype originates from a woman between 35 and 50 years old with multiple sclerosis. The CDR3 has the sequence CASSLGPGRDEQFF. The DNA sequence reads TGTGCCAGCAGCTTAGGCCCAGGGAGGGATGAGCAGTTCTTC.